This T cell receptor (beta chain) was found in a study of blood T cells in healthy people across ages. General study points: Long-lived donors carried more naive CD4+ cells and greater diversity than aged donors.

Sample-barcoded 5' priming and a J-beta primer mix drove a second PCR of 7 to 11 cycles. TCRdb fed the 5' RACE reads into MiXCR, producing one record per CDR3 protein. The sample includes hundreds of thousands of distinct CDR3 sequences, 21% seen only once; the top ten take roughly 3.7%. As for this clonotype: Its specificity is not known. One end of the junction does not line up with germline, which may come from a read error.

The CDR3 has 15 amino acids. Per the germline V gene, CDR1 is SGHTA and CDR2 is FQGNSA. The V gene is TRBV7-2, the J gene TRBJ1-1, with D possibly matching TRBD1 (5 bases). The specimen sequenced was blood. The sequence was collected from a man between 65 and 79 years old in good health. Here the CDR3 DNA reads TGTGTCAGCAGCTTAGAGCGGGGGGTCGGTACTGAAGCTTTCTTT. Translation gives CVSSLERGVGTEAFF.